One and the same sample provided the 6 T cell receptor beta chains below, sequenced in a study of T cell repertoires in cytomegalovirus infection. Using its own MiXCR run on the reads, TCRdb lists one record per CDR3 protein. The sample has some 130,000 distinct CDR3 sequences, roughly 8.2% seen once. The source material was PBMCs. All receptors derive from a human donor in good health (CMV status not recorded). Some clones in this sample may be carry-over from other donors' samples.

This chain connects TRBV7-9 to TRBJ2-7, with D maybe TRBD1 (6 bases). The length of the CDR3 is 14 residues. V was shortened by 5 bases and J by 3 bases, with 14 bases between the two germline ends. CDR1 SEHNR and CDR2 FQNEAQ come from the germline V gene (reference sequence). The CDR3: CASSGGHQYYEQYF. The DNA of the CDR3 is TGTGCCAGCAGCGGGGGACACCAGTACTACGAGCAGTACTTC. The full variable domain, with the rest looked up from reference TRBV7-9 and TRBJ2-7, is DTGVSQNPRHKITKRGQNVTFRCDPISEHNRLYWYRQTLGQGPEFLTYFQNEAQLEKSRLLSDRFSAERPKGSFSTLEIQRTEQGDSAMYLCASSGGHQYYEQYFGPGTRLTVT.

This clonotype was recorded a few times. The gene calls are TRBV3-1 and TRBJ2-4; TRBD1 might be the D (5 bases). V was trimmed by 0 bases and J by 3 bases, leaving 12 bases between them. Germline CDR1 LGHDT, CDR2 YNNKEL (reference sequence). The CDR3 is 16 amino acids. CDR3 nucleotide sequence: TGTGCCAGCAGCCAAGATTCCGCCAGGGTCAAAAACATTCAGTACTTC. This sequence encodes CASSQDSARVKNIQYF.

This clonotype was observed a few times. The chain combines TRBV20-1 with TRBJ1-1; D is uncertain. V was shortened by 6 bases and J by 6 bases, with 14 bases between the two germline ends. The germline V gene encodes CDR1 DFQATT and CDR2 SNEGSKA (reference sequence). The CDR3 sequence is 12 residues long. CDR3 DNA sequence: TGCAGTGCAGGTCTCCAGAAGGCTGAAGCTTTCTTT. Its translation: CSAGLQKAEAFF.

This clonotype appeared many times. The chain employs TRBV7-2 and TRBJ1-1; TRBD1 matches 7 bases. The trim removed 3 bases at V and 0 bases at J, leaving 10 bases unmatched. The CDR3 consists of 17 residues. Germline loops: CDR1 SGHTA, CDR2 FQGNSA. CDR3 sequence (DNA): TGTGCCAGCAGCTTCCCCTTCAGGGGGGAACTGAACACTGAAGCTTTCTTT. Translated: CASSFPFRGELNTEAFF.

In this sample, this clonotype turned up many times. This chain joins TRBV6-5 and TRBJ2-1, with TRBD1 matching over 9 bases. The germline gives CDR1 MNHEY, CDR2 SVGAGI. CDR3 length equals 12 residues. V gave up 2 bases and J gave up 14 bases; unmatched junction bases: 4. The CDR3 loop reads CASSYGTGREFF. The CDR3 region has the DNA TGTGCCAGCAGTTACGGGACAGGGAGGGAGTTCTTC.

This clonotype was seen only a few times. V and J are TRBV28 and TRBJ2-7; D gene unclear. The germline V and J ends were trimmed by 2 bases and 3 bases, with 11 bases remaining between them. The CDR3 runs to 14 residues. The germline gives CDR1 MDHEN, CDR2 SYDVKM. CDR3 in amino acids: CASSLEGYVYEQYF. In DNA, the CDR3 is TGTGCCAGCAGTTTAGAAGGGTACGTCTACGAGCAGTACTTC.